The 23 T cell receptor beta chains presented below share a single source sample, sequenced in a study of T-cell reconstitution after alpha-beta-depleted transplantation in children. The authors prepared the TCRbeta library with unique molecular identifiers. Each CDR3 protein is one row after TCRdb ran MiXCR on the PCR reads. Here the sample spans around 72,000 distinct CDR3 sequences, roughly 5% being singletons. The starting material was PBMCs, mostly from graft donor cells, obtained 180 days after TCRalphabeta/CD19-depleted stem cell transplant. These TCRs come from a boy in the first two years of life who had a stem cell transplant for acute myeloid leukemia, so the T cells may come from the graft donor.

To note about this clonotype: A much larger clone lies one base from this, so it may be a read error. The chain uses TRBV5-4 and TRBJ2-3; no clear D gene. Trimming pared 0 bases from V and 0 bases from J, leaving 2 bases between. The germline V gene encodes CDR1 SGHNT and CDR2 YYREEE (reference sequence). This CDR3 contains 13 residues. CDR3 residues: CASSLASTDTQYF. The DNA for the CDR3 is TGTGCCAGCAGCTTGGCTAGCACAGATACGCAGTATTTT.

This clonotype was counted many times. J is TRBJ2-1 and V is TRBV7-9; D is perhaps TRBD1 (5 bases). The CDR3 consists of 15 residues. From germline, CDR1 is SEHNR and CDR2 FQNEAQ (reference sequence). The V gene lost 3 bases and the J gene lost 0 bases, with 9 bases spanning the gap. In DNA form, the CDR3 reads TGTGCCAGCAGCTTGTGGCAGGGCTCCTACAATGAGCAGTTCTTC. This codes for CASSLWQGSYNEQFF.

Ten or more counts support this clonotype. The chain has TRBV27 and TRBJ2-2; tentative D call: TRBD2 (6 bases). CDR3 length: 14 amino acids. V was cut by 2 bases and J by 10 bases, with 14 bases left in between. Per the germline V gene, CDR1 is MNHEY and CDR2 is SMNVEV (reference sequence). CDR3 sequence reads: CASSLGLAPEELFF. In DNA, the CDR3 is TGTGCCAGCAGTTTAGGGCTAGCGCCCGAGGAGCTGTTTTTT.

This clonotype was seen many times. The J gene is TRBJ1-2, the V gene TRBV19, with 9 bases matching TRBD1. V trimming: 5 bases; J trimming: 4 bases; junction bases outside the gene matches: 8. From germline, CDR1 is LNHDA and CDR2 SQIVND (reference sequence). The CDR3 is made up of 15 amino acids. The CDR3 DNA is TGTGCCAGTAGTTCCCTCCAGGGACAGGGCTATGGCTACACCTTC. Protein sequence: CASSSLQGQGYGYTF. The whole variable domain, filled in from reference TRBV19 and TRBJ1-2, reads DGGITQSPKYLFRKEGQNVTLSCEQNLNHDAMYWYRQDPGQGLRLIYYSQIVNDFQKGDIAEGYSVSREKKESFPLTVTSAQKNPTAFYLCASSSLQGQGYGYTFGSGTRLTVV.

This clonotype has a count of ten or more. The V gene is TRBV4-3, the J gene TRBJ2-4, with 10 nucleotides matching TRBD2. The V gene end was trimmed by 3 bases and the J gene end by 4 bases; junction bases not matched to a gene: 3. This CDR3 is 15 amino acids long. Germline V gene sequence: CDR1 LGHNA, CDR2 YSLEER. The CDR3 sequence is CASSQILAGKNIQYF. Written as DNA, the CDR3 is TGCGCCAGCAGCCAGATACTAGCGGGGAAAAACATTCAGTACTTC.

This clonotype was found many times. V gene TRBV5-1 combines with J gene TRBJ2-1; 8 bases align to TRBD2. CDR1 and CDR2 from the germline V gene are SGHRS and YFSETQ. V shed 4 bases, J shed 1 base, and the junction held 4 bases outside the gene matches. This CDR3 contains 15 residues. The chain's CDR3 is CASSPAGGSYNEQFF. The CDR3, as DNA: TGCGCCAGCAGCCCTGCGGGGGGTTCCTACAATGAGCAGTTCTTC.

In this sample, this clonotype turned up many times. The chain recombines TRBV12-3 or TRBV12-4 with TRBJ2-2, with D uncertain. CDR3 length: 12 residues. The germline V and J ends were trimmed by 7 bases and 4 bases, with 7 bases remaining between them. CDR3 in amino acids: CASTSSTGELFF. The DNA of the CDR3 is TGTGCCAGCACTTCCAGCACCGGGGAGCTGTTTTTT.

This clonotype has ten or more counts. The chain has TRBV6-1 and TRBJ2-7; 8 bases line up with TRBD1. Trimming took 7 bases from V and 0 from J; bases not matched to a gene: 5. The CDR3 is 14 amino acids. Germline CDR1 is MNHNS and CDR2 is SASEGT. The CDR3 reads CASIGTGPSYEQYF. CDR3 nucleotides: TGTGCCAGCATCGGGACAGGTCCCTCCTACGAGCAGTACTTC.

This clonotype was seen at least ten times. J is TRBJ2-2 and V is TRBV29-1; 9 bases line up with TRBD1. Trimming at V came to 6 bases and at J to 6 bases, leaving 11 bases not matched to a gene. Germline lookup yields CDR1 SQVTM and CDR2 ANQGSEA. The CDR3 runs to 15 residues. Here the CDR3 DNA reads TGCAGCGTCGACCAGGGACAGGGAGAATCCGGGGAGCTGTTTTTT. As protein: CSVDQGQGESGELFF.

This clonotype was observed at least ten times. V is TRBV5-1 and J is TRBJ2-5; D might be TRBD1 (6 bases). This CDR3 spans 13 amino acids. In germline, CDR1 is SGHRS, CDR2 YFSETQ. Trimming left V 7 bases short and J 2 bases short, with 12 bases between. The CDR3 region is CASQQGLQETQYF. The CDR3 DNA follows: TGCGCCAGCCAACAGGGATTGCAAGAGACCCAGTACTTC. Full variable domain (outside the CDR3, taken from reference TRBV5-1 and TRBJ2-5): KAGVTQTPRYLIKTRGQQVTLSCSPISGHRSVSWYQQTPGQGLQFLFEYFSETQRNKGNFPGRFSGRQFSNSRSEMNVSTLELGDSALYLCASQQGLQETQYFGPGTRLLVL.

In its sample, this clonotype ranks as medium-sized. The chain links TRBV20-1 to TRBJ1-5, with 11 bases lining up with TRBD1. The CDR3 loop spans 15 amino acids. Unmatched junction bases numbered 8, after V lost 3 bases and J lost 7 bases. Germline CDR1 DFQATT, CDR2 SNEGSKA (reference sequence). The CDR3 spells CSASSRTGGEQPQHF. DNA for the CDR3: TGCAGTGCTAGTAGCAGGACAGGGGGCGAGCAGCCCCAGCATTTT.

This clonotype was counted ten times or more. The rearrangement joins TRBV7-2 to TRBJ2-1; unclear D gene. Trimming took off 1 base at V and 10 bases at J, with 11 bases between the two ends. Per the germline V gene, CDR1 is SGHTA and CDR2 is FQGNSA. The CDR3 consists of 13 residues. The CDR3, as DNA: TGTGCCAGCAGCTTAGGGCCCGTGGGGGAGCAGTTCTTC. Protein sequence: CASSLGPVGEQFF.

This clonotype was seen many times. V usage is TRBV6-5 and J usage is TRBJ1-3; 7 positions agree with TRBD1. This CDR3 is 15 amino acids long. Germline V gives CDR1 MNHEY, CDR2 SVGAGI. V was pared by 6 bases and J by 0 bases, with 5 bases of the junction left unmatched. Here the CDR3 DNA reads TGTGCCAGCAGACGGACAGGAAACTCTGGAAACACCATATATTTT. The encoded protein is CASRRTGNSGNTIYF.

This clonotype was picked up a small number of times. The CDR3 coding sequence is TGTGCCAGCAGACCCACCGGGACAGGTAATCAGCCCCAGCATTTT. Translated, it gives CASRPTGTGNQPQHF. V and J are TRBV12-3 or TRBV12-4 and TRBJ1-5; the match to TRBD1 covers 8 bases. The CDR3 sequence is 15 residues long. The J segment lost 4 bases and the V segment lost 6 bases, leaving 8 bases of the junction unmatched.

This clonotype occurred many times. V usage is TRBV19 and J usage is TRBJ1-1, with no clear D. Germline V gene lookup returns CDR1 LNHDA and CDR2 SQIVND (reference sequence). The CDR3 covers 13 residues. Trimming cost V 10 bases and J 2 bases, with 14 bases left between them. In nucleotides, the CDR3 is TGTGCCACTCATCGGACCCCCAACACTGAAGCTTTCTTT. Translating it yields CATHRTPNTEAFF. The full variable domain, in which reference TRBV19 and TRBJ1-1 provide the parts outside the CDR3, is DGGITQSPKYLFRKEGQNVTLSCEQNLNHDAMYWYRQDPGQGLRLIYYSQIVNDFQKGDIAEGYSVSREKKESFPLTVTSAQKNPTAFYLCATHRTPNTEAFFGQGTRLTVV.

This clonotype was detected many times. DNA for the CDR3: TGTGCCAGCAGCTTAGTTGGGGATCCCTACGAGCAGTACTTC. This encodes CASSLVGDPYEQYF. J is TRBJ2-7 and V is TRBV7-2; D gene unclear. Trimming took 1 base from V and 2 from J, leaving 9 bases between them. CDR3 size: 14 residues. CDR1 is SGHTA, CDR2 FQGNSA, per germline.

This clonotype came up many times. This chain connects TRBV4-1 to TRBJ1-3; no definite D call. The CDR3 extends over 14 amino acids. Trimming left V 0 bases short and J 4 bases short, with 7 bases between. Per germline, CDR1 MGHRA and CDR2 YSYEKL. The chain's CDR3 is CASSQDRRGNTIYF. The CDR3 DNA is TGCGCCAGCAGCCAAGATCGGAGGGGAAACACCATATATTTT.

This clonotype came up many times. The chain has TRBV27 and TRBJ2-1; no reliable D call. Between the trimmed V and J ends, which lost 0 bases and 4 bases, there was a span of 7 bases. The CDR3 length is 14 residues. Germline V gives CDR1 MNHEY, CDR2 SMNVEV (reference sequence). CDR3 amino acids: CASSLSGSYNEQFF. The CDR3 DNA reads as TGTGCCAGCAGTTTATCAGGCAGTTACAATGAGCAGTTCTTC.

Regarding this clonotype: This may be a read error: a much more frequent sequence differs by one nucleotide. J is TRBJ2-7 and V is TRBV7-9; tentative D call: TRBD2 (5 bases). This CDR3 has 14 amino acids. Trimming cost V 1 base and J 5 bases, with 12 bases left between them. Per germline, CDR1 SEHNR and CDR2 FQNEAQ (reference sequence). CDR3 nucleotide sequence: TGTGCCAGCAGCTTAGTTAAGGAGGCAGACGAGCAGTACTTC. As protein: CASSLVKEADEQYF.

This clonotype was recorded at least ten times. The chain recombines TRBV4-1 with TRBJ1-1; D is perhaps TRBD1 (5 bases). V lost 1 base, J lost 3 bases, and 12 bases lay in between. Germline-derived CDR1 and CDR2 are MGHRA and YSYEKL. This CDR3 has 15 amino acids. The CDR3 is CASSQGDRDYTEAFF. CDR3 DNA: TGCGCCAGCAGCCAAGGGGACCGGGATTACACTGAAGCTTTCTTT.

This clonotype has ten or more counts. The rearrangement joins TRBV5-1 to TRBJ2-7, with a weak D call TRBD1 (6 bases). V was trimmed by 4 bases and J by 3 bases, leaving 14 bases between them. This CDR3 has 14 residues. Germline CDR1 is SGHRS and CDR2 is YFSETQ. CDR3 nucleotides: TGCGCCAGCAGCGCCGGGACACCTTTCTACGAGCAGTACGTC. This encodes CASSAGTPFYEQYV.

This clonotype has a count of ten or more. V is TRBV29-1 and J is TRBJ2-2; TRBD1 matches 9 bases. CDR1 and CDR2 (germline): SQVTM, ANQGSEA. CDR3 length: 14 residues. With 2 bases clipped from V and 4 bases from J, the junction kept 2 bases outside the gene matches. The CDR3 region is CSVELGQGTGELFF. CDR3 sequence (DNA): TGCAGCGTTGAATTGGGACAGGGCACCGGGGAGCTGTTTTTT.

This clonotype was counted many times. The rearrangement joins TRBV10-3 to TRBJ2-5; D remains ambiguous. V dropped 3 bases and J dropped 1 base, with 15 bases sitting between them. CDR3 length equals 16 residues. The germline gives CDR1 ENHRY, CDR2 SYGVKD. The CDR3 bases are TGTGCCATCAGTGACCCCACGGCCGCAGCCCAAGAGACCCAGTACTTC. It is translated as CAISDPTAAAQETQYF.